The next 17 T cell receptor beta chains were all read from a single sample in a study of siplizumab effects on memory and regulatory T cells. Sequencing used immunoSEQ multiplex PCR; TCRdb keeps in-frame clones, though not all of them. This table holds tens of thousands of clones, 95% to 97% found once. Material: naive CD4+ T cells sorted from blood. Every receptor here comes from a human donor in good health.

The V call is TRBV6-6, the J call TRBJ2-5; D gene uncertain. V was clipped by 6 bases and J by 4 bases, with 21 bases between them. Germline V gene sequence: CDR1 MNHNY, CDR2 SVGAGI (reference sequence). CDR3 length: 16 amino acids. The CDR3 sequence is CASSSIDLLYSETQYF. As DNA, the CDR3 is TGTGCCAGCAGCTCAATCGACTTACTATATTCAGAGACCCAGTACTTC.

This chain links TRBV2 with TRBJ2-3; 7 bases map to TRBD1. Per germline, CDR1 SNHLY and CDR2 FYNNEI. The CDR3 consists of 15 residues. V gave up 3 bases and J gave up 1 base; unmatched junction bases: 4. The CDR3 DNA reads TGTGCCAGCAGTGATACAGGGGTCGGCACAGATACGCAGTATTTT. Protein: CASSDTGVGTDTQYF.

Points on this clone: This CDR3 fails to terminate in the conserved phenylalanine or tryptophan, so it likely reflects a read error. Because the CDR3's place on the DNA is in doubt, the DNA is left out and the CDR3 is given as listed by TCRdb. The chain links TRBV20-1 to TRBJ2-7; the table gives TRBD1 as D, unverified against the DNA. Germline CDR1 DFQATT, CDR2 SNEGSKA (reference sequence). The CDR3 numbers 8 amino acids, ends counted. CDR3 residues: CSARGTGI.

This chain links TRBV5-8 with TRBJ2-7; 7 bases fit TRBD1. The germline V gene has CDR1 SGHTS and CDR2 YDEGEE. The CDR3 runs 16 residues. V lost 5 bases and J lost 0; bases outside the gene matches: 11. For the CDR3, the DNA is TGTGCCAGCAGGTTTACAGGGGCCGGAAGCTCCTACGAGCAGTACTTC. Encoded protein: CASRFTGAGSSYEQYF.

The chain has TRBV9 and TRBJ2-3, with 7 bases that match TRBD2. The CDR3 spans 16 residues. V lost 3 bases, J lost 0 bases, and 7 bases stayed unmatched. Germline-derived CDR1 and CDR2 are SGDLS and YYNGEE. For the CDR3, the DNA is TGTGCCAGCAGCGGAGGACTAGTTAGGAGCACAGATACGCAGTATTTT. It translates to CASSGGLVRSTDTQYF.

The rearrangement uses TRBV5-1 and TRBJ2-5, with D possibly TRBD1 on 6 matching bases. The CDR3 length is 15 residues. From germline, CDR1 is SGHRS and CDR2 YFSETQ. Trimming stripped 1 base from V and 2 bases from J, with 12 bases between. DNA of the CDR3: TGCGCCAGCAGCTTGACAGGGATAATTCAAGAGACCCAGTACTTC. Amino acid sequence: CASSLTGIIQETQYF.

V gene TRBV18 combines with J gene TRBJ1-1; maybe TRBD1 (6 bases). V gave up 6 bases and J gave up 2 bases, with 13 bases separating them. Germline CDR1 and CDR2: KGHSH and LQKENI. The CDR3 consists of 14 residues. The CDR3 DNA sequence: TGTGCCAGCTCGCAGGGGAGGACAAACACTGAAGCTTTCTTT. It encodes CASSQGRTNTEAFF.

The CDR3 sequence: CASSSWDSYEQYF. CDR3 bases: TGTGCCAGCAGCTCCTGGGACAGCTACGAGCAGTACTTC. V is TRBV7-2 and J is TRBJ2-7; 7 bases align to TRBD1. This CDR3 spans 13 amino acids. Germline trimming cut 4 bases from V and 3 bases from J; bases unmatched to any gene: 3. CDR1 is SGHTA and CDR2 is FQGNSA in the germline V gene.

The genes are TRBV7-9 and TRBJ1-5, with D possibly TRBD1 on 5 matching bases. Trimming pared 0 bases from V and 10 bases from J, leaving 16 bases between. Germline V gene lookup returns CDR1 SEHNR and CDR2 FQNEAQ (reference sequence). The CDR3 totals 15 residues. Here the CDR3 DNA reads TGTGCCAGCAGCTTAGCGGAGGGGCGGGAGAGTCCCCAGCATTTT. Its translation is CASSLAEGRESPQHF.

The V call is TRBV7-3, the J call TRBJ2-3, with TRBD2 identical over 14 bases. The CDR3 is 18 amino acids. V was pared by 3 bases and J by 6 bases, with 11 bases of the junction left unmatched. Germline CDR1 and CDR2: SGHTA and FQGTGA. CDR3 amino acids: CASSFFPGTSGGEDTQYF. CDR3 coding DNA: TGTGCCAGCAGCTTTTTTCCCGGGACTAGCGGGGGTGAGGATACGCAGTATTTT.

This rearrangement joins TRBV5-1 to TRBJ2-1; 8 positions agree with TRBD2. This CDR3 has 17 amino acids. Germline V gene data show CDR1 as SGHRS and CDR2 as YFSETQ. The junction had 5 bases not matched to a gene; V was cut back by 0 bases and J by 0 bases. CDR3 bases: TGCGCCAGCAGCTTGGCCGGTAGCGGGGTCTCCTACAATGAGCAGTTCTTC. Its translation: CASSLAGSGVSYNEQFF.

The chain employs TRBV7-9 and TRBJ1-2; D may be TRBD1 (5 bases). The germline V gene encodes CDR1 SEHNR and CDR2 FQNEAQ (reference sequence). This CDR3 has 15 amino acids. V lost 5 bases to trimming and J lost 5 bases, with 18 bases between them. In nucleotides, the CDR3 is TGTGCCAGCAGCCCCCGGGGAGGGGATCCTTATGGCTACACCTTC. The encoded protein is CASSPRGGDPYGYTF. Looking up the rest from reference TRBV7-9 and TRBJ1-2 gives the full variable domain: DTGVSQNPRHKITKRGQNVTFRCDPISEHNRLYWYRQTLGQGPEFLTYFQNEAQLEKSRLLSDRFSAERPKGSFSTLEIQRTEQGDSAMYLCASSPRGGDPYGYTFGSGTRLTVV.

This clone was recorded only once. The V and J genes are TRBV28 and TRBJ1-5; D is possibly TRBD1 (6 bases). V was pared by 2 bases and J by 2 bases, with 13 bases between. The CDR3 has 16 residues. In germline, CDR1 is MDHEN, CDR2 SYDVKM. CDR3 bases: TGTGCCAGCAGTTTAAGCAGGGGTCACCGCAATCAGCCCCAGCATTTT. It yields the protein CASSLSRGHRNQPQHF.

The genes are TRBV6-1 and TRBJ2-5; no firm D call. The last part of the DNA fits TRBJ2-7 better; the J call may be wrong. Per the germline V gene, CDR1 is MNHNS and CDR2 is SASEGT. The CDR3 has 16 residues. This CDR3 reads CASSERRGLRNYEQYF. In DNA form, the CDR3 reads TGTGCCAGCAGTGAACGGCGTGGTTTAAGGAACTACGAGCAGTACTTC.

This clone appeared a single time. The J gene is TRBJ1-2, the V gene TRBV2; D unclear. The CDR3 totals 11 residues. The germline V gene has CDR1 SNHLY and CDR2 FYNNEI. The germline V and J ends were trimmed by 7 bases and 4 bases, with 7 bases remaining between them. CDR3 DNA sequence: TGTGCCAGCAAAGGACTCTATGGCTACACCTTC. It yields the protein CASKGLYGYTF.

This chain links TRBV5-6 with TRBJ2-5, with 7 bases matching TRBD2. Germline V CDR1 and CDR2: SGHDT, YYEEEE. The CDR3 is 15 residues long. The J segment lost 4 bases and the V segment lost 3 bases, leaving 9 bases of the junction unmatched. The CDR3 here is CASSSLARFRETQYF. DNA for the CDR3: TGTGCCAGCAGCTCACTAGCGAGGTTTAGAGAGACCCAGTACTTC.

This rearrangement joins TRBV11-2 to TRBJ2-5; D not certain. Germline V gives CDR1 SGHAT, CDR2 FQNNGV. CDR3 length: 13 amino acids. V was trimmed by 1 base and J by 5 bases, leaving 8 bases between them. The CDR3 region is CASSLGVRETQYF. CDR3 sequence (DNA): TGTGCCAGCAGCTTAGGCGTGAGGGAGACCCAGTACTTC.